This TCR beta chain was retrieved from a study of CD8 T cells in Susac syndrome. TCR beta was sequenced from blood CD8+ and CD4+ T cells. Trimming stripped 1 base from V and 9 bases from J, with 7 bases between. The germline V gene encodes CDR1 LGHDT and CDR2 YNNKEL (reference sequence). This CDR3 is 12 amino acids long. Reverse transcription of about 0.45 to 1 ug RNA used random hexamers. TCRdb fed the immunoSEQ multiplex PCR reads into MiXCR, producing one record per CDR3 protein. The top ten hold under 0.15% of the sample, which has a few hundred thousand distinct CDR3 sequences, more than 70% seen once.

The chain has TRBV3-1 and TRBJ2-1, with unresolved D. The specimen was CD8+ T cells from PBMCs. The TCR originated in a human donor with multiple sclerosis. The chain's CDR3 is CASSQVVAEQFF. The CDR3 DNA is TGTGCCAGCAGCCAAGTCGTGGCTGAGCAGTTCTTC.